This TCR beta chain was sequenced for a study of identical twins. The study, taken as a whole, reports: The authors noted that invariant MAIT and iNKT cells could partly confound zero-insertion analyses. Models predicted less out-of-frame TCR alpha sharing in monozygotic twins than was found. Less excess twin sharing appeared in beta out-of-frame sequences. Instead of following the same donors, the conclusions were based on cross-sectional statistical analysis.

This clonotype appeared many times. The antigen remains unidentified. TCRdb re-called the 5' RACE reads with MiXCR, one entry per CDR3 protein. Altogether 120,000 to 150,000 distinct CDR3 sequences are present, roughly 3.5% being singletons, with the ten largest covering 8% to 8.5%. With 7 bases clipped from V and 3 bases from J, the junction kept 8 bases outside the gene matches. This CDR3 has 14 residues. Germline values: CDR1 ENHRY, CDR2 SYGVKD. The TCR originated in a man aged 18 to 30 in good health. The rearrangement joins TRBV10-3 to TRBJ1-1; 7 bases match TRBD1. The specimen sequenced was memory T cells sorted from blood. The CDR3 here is CAIKNRGLDTEAFF. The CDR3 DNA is TGTGCCATCAAGAATAGGGGGCTCGACACTGAAGCTTTCTTT.